This T cell receptor beta chain was recorded in a study of beta chain features in type 1 diabetes (dated by TCRdb to 2016 to 2018). In the study overall: No differences in mean age, gender distribution, total cell number or subset yield were found between patients and healthy donors. A total of approximately 100,000,000 sorted cells were examined across all samples, and the number of cells per subset was strongly correlated with RNA yield. In the study, recently diagnosed type 1 diabetes patients and matched healthy donors were compared on the TCRB repertoires of their sorted circulating CD4+ T cell subsets. Regulatory and stem cell-like memory subsets were isolated from only 8 patients and roughly eight healthy donors, whereas naive and central memory subsets came from all 30 or so donors.

All of the isolated RNA was reverse transcribed with the High Capacity cDNA Reverse Transcription Kit, so expressed TCRB transcripts were sequenced. Naive, central memory and regulatory T cell samples underwent deep immunoSEQ sequencing, averaging around 4 million total reads per sample. Sorted cells were lysed in RLT buffer and RNA was extracted with DNase-treated RNeasy Micro or Mini kits, depending on cell number. Each cell subset was processed separately to prevent cross-contamination, with patient and healthy donor samples processed together. The immunoSEQ multiplex PCR was used to amplify TCRB sequences from cDNA, generating 87-bp fragments that spanned the CDR3 region. Sequencing of the amplicons was done on the Illumina HiSeq platform. Per the authors' processing: Synthetic template baselines were used to correct PCR bias computationally, reads within Hamming distance 2 were collapsed, and singletons that could not be merged were discarded. By aligning reads against IMGT, V, D and J genes, CDR3 length, and insertions or deletions at six rearrangement sites were assigned. Within each subset, clonotype counts were normalized to the number of sorted cells before true diversity and Gini coefficients were calculated with the tcR R package. Repertoire sharing was quantified using the overlap coefficient calculated on TCRB nucleotide sequences. As a proxy for the pre-selection repertoire, out-of-frame TCRB sequences from naive cells were analyzed. TCRdb limited this immuneACCESS table to in-frame rearrangements with V and J called. A share of clones is missing; checked studies link under half to unresolved V genes, and the rest is unexplained. D and trimming come from the DNA, and the V and J calls and clone size come from that table. The sample yields approximately 600,000 clones; over 10% were counted once. The ten biggest clones cover around 0.12% of the sample.

What the research found in general, with its limitations: A moderate but significant shortening of TCRB CDR3 length was observed in type 1 diabetes patients in all four CD4+ subsets. Shorter templates might be favored by PCR, yet because patient and control samples were amplified and corrected together, any such skew would affect both groups equally. Because the HLA sub-analyses included only small numbers of individuals, any influence of HLA type on TCRB rearrangement was left unresolved. Fewer insertions and more nucleotide deletions at VDJ recombination sites were observed in patients with type 1 diabetes, implying thymic rearrangement abnormalities. Naive, central memory and regulatory TCRB repertoires appeared more similar among patients than among healthy donors. Because cDNA was sequenced instead of genomic DNA, activated cells with high expression could be over-represented, although the groups did not differ in activation or CD3 levels.

A single peripheral blood draw of approximately 100 mL on average was collected from each donor into heparinised tubes. Naive, central memory, regulatory and stem cell-like memory CD4+ T cells were sorted on a BD FACSAria II using a panel including CD45RO, CCR7, CD25, CD127, CD95 and CD27. Purity was above 95% for every sorted population. Right away, PBMCs were isolated by Lymphoprep density gradient centrifugation and were stained directly, with no culture step. So that batch effects would be minimized, each experiment stained and sorted samples in pairs, pairing one healthy donor with one patient. Looking up the germline V gene (reference sequence) yields CDR1 SGHNT and CDR2 YYREEE. The CDR3 starts with the cysteine, ends with the phenylalanine, and has 12 residues. This entry keeps only the CDR3 DNA: 36 bases, framed from base 1. Remarks on this clone: There is no known antigen for this receptor. Relative to the germline gene, one junction end is altered; a read error may explain this.

In this chain, TRBV5-4 is recombined with TRBJ2-7, with the D segment identity uncertain. The TCR comes from a man aged 25 to 40 with type 1 diabetes. Sequenced input: naive CD4+ T cells from blood. What the cell subset or site label conveys for this sample: true naive CD4+ T cells. The CDR3 reads CASSLLSDEQYF. In nucleotide form, the sequence is TGTGCCAGCAGCTTGCTCTCCGACGAGCAGTACTTC. Where the CDR3 stops, the reference TRBV5-4 and TRBJ2-7 genes take over; the full variable domain is ETGVTQSPTHLIKTRGQQVTLRCSSQSGHNTVSWYQQALGQGPQFIFQYYREEENGRGNFPPRFSGLQFPNYSSELNVNALELDDSALYLCASSLLSDEQYFGPGTRLTVT.